The entry that follows covers one T cell receptor (beta chain) sequence. Its antigen is not known. Trimming took 7 bases from V and 0 from J, leaving 16 bases between them. This CDR3 comprises 15 residues. Germline loops: CDR1 GTSNPN, CDR2 SVGIG (reference sequence). The data were obtained in a study of cytomegalovirus exposure and HLA in healthy donors. PCR primers comprised 60 Vbeta and 13 Jbeta primers. Generated by immunoSEQ multiplex PCR, the TCRdb table keeps only in-frame clones and is missing some. Altogether around 160,000 clones are present, 80% to 90% being singletons, with the ten largest covering almost 9.5%. Findings and limits, study-wide: According to reports, the classifier identified cytomegalovirus status with high specificity and sensitivity. In an earlier analysis, most TCR beta V segments were productive about 87% or about 30% of the time. Later analysis placed DRB1 highest and HLA-C lowest in TCR association rates, which differed by HLA locus.

Input material: PBMCs. The source of this sequence is a man between 18 and 35 years old in good health and CMV-seropositive. V usage is TRBV30 and J usage is TRBJ1-3; D is perhaps TRBD1 (6 bases). This CDR3 reads CAYMPGQISGNTIYF. CDR3 sequence (DNA): TGTGCCTACATGCCGGGACAAATCTCTGGAAACACCATATATTTT.